Listed below are T cell receptor beta chains from one sample, sequenced in a study of blood T cells in healthy people across ages. Using its own MiXCR run on the 5' RACE reads, TCRdb lists one record per CDR3 protein. The table includes hundreds of thousands of distinct CDR3 sequences, under 50% detected once. Sequencing was carried out using blood. The receptors stem from a man aged 25 to 45 in good health. Each CDR3 is given with its conserved first and last residue. A D gene is named only where the DNA matches it firmly. Expanded clones are given a class, and other clones once, few, many or no size at all.

TRBV15,TRBJ2-1,TRBD2,once,TGTGCCACCAGCAGAGATGCAGCTAGCGGGGGATTACAGTTCTTC,CATSRDAASGGLQFF
TRBV27,TRBJ2-1,.,few,TGTGCCAGCAGTTCGGGGGTCTCCTACAATGAGCAGTTCTTC,CASSSGVSYNEQFF
TRBV7-2,TRBJ2-1,TRBD1,.,TGTGCCAGCAGCTACGACAGGGGAAGTTTCAATGAGCAGTTCTTC,CASSYDRGSFNEQFF
TRBV6-5,TRBJ1-1,.,.,TGTGCCAGCTGGGGAGGGCAGGGGACCAGCATTGAAGCTTTCTTT,CASWGGQGTSIEAFF
TRBV7-9,TRBJ2-7,.,.,TGTGCCAGCAGCTTATCGGCGGACAGCTACGAGCAGTACTTC,CASSLSADSYEQYF
TRBV12-3/TRBV12-4,TRBJ1-2,.,once,TGTGCCGGCGGGGGGTCAGGAAGATATGGCTACACCTTC,CAGGGSGRYGYTF
TRBV29-1,TRBJ1-4,.,.,TGCAGCGCACTAAAAGGGGGTGAAAAACTGTTTTTT,CSALKGGEKLFF
TRBV15,TRBJ2-3,TRBD2,.,TGTGCCACCAGCATAATGCGGGGGAGCGGGGATACGCAGTATTTT,CATSIMRGSGDTQYF
TRBV7-2,TRBJ2-1,TRBD1,.,TGTGCCAGCAGCTTAGTGTTGCAGGGGGCTCGAGGTGAGCAGTTCTTC,CASSLVLQGARGEQFF
TRBV6-5,TRBJ1-1,.,.,TGTGCCAGCAGTCCGCGACAGTCTGAAGCTTTCTTT,CASSPRQSEAFF
TRBV7-9,TRBJ2-7,.,.,TGTGCCAGCAGCTTAATAGAATCCTACGAGCAGTACTTC,CASSLIESYEQYF
TRBV7-9,TRBJ2-1,.,few,TGTGCCAGCAGCTTAGTACAGTACAATGAGCAGTTCTTC,CASSLVQYNEQFF
TRBV27,TRBJ1-6,TRBD1,few,TGTGCCAGCAGTAGACAGGGATCTTCACCCCTCCACTTT,CASSRQGSSPLHF
TRBV6-1,TRBJ1-1,.,.,TGTGCCAGCAGTGAAACGAGTCAGGGAACTGCGAACACTGAAGCTTTCTTT,CASSETSQGTANTEAFF
TRBV27,TRBJ2-7,.,.,TGTGCCAGCAGAGGGGGGGCCCTATACTCCTACGAGCAGTACTTC,CASRGGALYSYEQYF
TRBV7-2,TRBJ1-1,TRBD1,few,TGTGCCAGCAGCTTAGCCGGGACAGGGGTGAGGAACACTGAAGCTTTCTTT,CASSLAGTGVRNTEAFF
TRBV7-2,TRBJ2-7,TRBD1,.,TGTGCCAGCAGCCGAGAGGACAGGGGAATTTACGAGCAGTACTTC,CASSREDRGIYEQYF
TRBV28,TRBJ2-6,TRBD1,.,TGTGCCAGCAGTTTCCCAAGCAGGGGGCTTGGGGCCAACGTCCTGACTTTC,CASSFPSRGLGANVLTF
TRBV6-2/TRBV6-3,TRBJ2-1,.,.,TGTGCCAGCAGTTACTCCGACCTGGGAAGGAATGAGCAGTTCTTC,CASSYSDLGRNEQFF
TRBV7-2,TRBJ2-3,.,.,TGTGCCAGCAGCCAGGGTCTCACAGATACGCAGTATTTT,CASSQGLTDTQYF
TRBV5-1,TRBJ2-3,.,.,TGCGCCAGCAGCTTGGGCCCCCAGGGAGGCACAGATACGCAGTATTTT,CASSLGPQGGTDTQYF
TRBV20-1,TRBJ2-5,TRBD2,.,TGCAGTGCTAGAGATGCGGGGGGCCGCAATGAGCAGTACTTC,CSARDAGGRNEQYF
TRBV4-1,TRBJ1-5,TRBD1,.,TGCGCCAGCAGCCAAGGGACAGGGTCCGGTAGGGAAGCCCAGCATTTT,CASSQGTGSGREAQHF
TRBV3-1,TRBJ2-2,.,few,TGTGCCAGCAGCCAGGACAGATTAACCGGGGAGCTGTTTTTT,CASSQDRLTGELFF
TRBV5-1,TRBJ2-2,TRBD2,.,TGCGCCAGCAGCTACTTAGCGGGGGGCGCCACCGGGGAGCTGTTTTTT,CASSYLAGGATGELFF
TRBV30,TRBJ1-1,.,.,TGTGCCTGGAGTCGGCCGCGAAGGCTGGGACCCGCTTTCTTT,CAWSRPRRLGPAFF
TRBV12-3/TRBV12-4,TRBJ2-7,TRBD1,few,TGTGCCAGCAGTTTAGGACGGACAGGGTTCTTCGAGCAGTACTTC,CASSLGRTGFFEQYF
TRBV20-1,TRBJ1-6,.,.,TGCAGTGCTAGTGGTACAGGGTATAATTCACCCCTCCACTTT,CSASGTGYNSPLHF
TRBV20-1,TRBJ2-1,TRBD2,medium-sized,TGCAGTGCTAGTGCTCGGGGGGAGGGTGAGCAGTTCTTC,CSASARGEGEQFF
TRBV11-3,TRBJ1-6,.,.,TGTGCCAGCAGCCTGGGGGGGCGCGGTTCACCCCTCCACTTT,CASSLGGRGSPLHF
TRBV4-2,TRBJ1-1,TRBD1,.,TGTGCCAGCAGCCAGAGCCAGGGGGCCGAGGCGGCTTTCTTT,CASSQSQGAEAAFF
TRBV12-3/TRBV12-4,TRBJ2-1,TRBD2,.,TGTGCCACCTGCGGAGCGGGGGGCCTATACAATGAGCAGTTCTTC,CATCGAGGLYNEQFF